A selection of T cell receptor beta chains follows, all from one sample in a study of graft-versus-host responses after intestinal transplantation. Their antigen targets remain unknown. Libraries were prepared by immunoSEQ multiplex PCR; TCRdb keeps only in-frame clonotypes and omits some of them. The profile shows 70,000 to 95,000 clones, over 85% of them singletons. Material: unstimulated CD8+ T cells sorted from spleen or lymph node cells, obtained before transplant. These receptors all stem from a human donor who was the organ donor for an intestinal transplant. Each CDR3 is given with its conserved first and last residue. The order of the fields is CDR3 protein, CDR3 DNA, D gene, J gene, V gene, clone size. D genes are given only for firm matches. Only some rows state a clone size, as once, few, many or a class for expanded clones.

CSVPSGGQFF TGCAGTGTCCCTAGCGGGGGGCAGTTCTTC TRBD2 TRBJ2-1 TRBV20-1 once
CASRPAALRQPYF TGCGCCAGCAGGCCCGCAGCTTTACGACAACCATATTTT NA TRBJ2-3 TRBV5-1 NA
CASSSRFNEKLFF TGTGCCAGCAGTTCTCGGTTTAATGAAAAACTGTTTTTT NA TRBJ1-4 TRBV27 NA
CASSPGTSLDEQFF TGCGCCAGCAGCCCTGGGACTAGCTTAGATGAGCAGTTCTTC TRBD2 TRBJ2-1 TRBV4-1 NA
CASSEMGGGVGETQYF TGTGCCAGCAGTGAAATGGGCGGGGGGGTAGGAGAGACCCAGTACTTC TRBD2 TRBJ2-5 TRBV6-1 NA
CASSFSGLTYEQYF TGTGCCAGCAGTTTTTCAGGACTCACCTACGAGCAGTACTTC NA TRBJ2-7 TRBV28 NA
CASSLAGNTGELFF TGTGCCAGCAGTCTAGCGGGGAACACCGGGGAGCTGTTTTTT TRBD2 TRBJ2-2 TRBV28 NA
CASSLYSADNEQFF TGTGCCAGCAGTTTATACTCGGCGGACAATGAGCAGTTCTTC NA TRBJ2-1 TRBV28 NA
CASSPSGGTSSYEQYF TGCGCCAGCAGCCCCTCAGGGGGGACGAGCTCCTACGAGCAGTACTTC NA TRBJ2-7 TRBV4-1 NA
CASSEGPGQGFKAFF TGTGCCAGCAGCGAAGGACCGGGACAGGGCTTTAAGGCTTTCTTT TRBD1 TRBJ1-1 TRBV9 NA
CASSLVGTGITDTQYF TGTGCCAGCAGCTTAGTGGGGACAGGGATCACAGATACGCAGTATTTT TRBD1 TRBJ2-3 TRBV7-8 NA
CASSARGGGPRPRAQHF TGTGCCAGTAGTGCCCGCGGTGGAGGGCCCCGACCGAGGGCCCAGCATTTT NA TRBJ1-5 TRBV19 NA
CASSQGTTEQFF TGCGCCAGCAGCCAGGGCACAACCGAGCAGTTCTTC NA TRBJ2-1 TRBV4-1 NA
CASSTGRGTSKAREQYF TGTGCCAGCAGCACCGGCCGGGGAACTAGCAAGGCCCGCGAGCAGTACTTC NA TRBJ2-7 TRBV7-9 NA
CASSDRSSYNEQFF TGTGCCAGCAGCGACAGAAGCTCCTACAATGAGCAGTTCTTC NA TRBJ2-1 TRBV11-3 NA
CASSPSTGRYEQYF TGTGCCAGCAGTCCATCGACAGGGAGGTACGAGCAGTACTTC NA TRBJ2-7 TRBV28 NA
CASSLVQGFVRAKPSYNEQFF TGTGCCAGCAGTTTAGTGCAGGGGTTCGTTCGAGCGAAACCCTCCTACAATGAGCAGTTCTTC NA TRBJ2-1 TRBV28 NA
CASSLGQGPGYTF TGTGCCAGCAGCTTGGGACAGGGGCCTGGCTACACCTTC TRBD1 TRBJ1-2 TRBV11-2 NA
CASSLLRGYEQYF TGTGCCAGCAGTTTGCTCAGGGGCTACGAGCAGTACTTC NA TRBJ2-7 TRBV28 NA
CASSSQGMGLETQYF TGTGCCAGCAGCTCCCAGGGAATGGGTTTGGAGACCCAGTACTTC NA TRBJ2-5 TRBV7-3 NA
CSLLAGRETQYF TGCAGCCTTCTAGCGGGAAGAGAGACCCAGTACTTC TRBD2 TRBJ2-5 TRBV29-1 NA
CASSFSPDEQYF TGTGCCAGCAGTTTTTCGCCAGACGAGCAGTACTTC NA TRBJ2-7 TRBV28 NA
CASSLQEGPTEQYF TGTGCCAGCAGCTTACAGGAGGGGCCAACCGAGCAGTACTTC NA TRBJ2-7 TRBV13 once
CASSQDLRESSYEQYF TGCGCCAGCAGCCAAGATTTGCGGGAAAGTAGCTACGAGCAGTACTTC NA TRBJ2-7 TRBV4-1 NA
CASSQLAGGIPTDTQYF TGTGCCAGCAGCCAACTAGCGGGGGGGATACCCACAGATACGCAGTATTTT TRBD2 TRBJ2-3 TRBV7-9 NA
CASSFAYYNEQFF TGTGCCAGCAGCTTTGCCTACTACAATGAGCAGTTCTTC NA TRBJ2-1 TRBV11-3 NA
CASSLIRDEQYF TGTGCCAGCAGTTTAATCAGGGACGAGCAGTACTTC NA TRBJ2-7 TRBV28 once
CASWGSGTGSHEQYF TGTGCCAGCTGGGGTTCCGGGACAGGGTCCCACGAGCAGTACTTC TRBD1 TRBJ2-7 TRBV6-1 NA
CASSQLVGGETQYF TGTGCCAGCAGCCAATTAGTTGGGGGGGAGACCCAGTACTTC NA TRBJ2-5 TRBV4-2 NA
CASSQGAGDLYEQYF TGTGCCAGCAGCCAAGGAGCGGGAGACCTCTACGAGCAGTACTTC TRBD2 TRBJ2-7 TRBV4-2 NA
CASSFGTGGFYEQYF TGTGCCAGCAGCTTTGGCACAGGGGGTTTTTACGAGCAGTACTTC TRBD1 TRBJ2-7 TRBV7-8 NA
CASSQVSGLPEQYF TGCGCCAGCAGCCAAGTTTCAGGACTGCCCGAGCAGTACTTC NA TRBJ2-7 TRBV4-1 NA
CASSQGLGQGGTYEQYF TGCGCCAGCAGCCAAGGGCTCGGACAGGGGGGGACCTACGAGCAGTACTTC TRBD1 TRBJ2-7 TRBV4-3 NA
CASSDPDRGGDQPQHF TGTGCCAGCAGTGACCCAGACAGGGGGGGGGATCAGCCCCAGCATTTT TRBD1 TRBJ1-5 TRBV2 NA
CASSFRQEHGELFF TGCGCCAGCAGCTTCCGACAGGAACACGGGGAGCTGTTTTTT NA TRBJ2-2 TRBV4-1 NA
CASSPTAGFYNEQFF TGTGCCAGCTCACCAACGGCAGGTTTCTACAATGAGCAGTTCTTC NA TRBJ2-1 TRBV18 NA
CASSSSGDSYEQYF TGTGCCAGCAGCTCTAGCGGGGATTCCTACGAGCAGTACTTC TRBD2 TRBJ2-7 TRBV7-2 NA
CASSRTSSYEQYF TGTGCCAGCAGTAGGACTAGCTCCTACGAGCAGTACTTC TRBD2 TRBJ2-7 TRBV27 NA